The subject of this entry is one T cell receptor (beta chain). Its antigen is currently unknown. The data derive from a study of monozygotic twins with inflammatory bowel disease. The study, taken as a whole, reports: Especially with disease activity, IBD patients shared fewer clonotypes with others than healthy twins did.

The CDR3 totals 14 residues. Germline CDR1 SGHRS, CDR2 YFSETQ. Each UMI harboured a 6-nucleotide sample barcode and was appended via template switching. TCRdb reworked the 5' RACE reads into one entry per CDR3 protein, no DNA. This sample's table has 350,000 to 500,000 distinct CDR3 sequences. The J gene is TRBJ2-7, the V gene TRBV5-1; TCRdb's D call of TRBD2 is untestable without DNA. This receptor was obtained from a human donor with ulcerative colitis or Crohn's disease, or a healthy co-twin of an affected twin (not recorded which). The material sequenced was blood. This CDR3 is CASSFEGTSYEQYF. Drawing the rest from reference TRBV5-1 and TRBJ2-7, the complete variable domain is KAGVTQTPRYLIKTRGQQVTLSCSPISGHRSVSWYQQTPGQGLQFLFEYFSETQRNKGNFPGRFSGRQFSNSRSEMNVSTLELGDSALYLCASSFEGTSYEQYFGPGTRLTVT.